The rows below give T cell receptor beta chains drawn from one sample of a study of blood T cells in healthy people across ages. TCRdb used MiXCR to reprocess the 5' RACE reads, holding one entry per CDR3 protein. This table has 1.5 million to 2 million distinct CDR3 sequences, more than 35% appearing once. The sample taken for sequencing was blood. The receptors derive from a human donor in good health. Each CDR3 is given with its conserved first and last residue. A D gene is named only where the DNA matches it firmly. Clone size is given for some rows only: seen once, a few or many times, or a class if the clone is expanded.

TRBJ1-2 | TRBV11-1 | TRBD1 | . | CASSLVGQADYGYTF | TGTGCCAGCAGCTTAGTGGGACAGGCGGACTATGGCTACACCTTC
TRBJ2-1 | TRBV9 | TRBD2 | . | CATSRAGGPSEQFF | TGTGCCACCAGTCGAGCGGGGGGGCCTAGTGAGCAGTTCTTC
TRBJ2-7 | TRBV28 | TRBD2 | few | CASCGTIYEQYF | TGTGCCAGCTGCGGGACTATCTACGAGCAGTACTTC
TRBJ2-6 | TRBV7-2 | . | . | CASSLEPSPSGANVLTF | TGTGCCAGCAGCTTAGAGCCCTCTCCCTCTGGGGCCAACGTCCTGACTTTC
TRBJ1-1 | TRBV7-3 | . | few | CASSSSANTEAFF | TGTGCCAGCAGCTCCAGTGCGAACACTGAAGCTTTCTTT
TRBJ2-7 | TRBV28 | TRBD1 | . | CASRSPGQGDEQYF | TGTGCCAGTAGGTCTCCGGGACAGGGGGACGAGCAGTACTTC
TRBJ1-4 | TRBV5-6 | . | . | CASSLKGLGNEKLFF | TGTGCCAGCAGCTTGAAAGGGCTTGGTAATGAAAAACTGTTTTTT
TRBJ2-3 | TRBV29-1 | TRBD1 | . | CSVEGPEGQGATDTQYF | TGCAGCGTTGAAGGACCCGAGGGACAGGGGGCGACAGATACGCAGTATTTT
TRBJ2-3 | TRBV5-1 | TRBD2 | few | CASSLQGTSEDGYF | TGCGCCAGCAGCTTGCAGGGGACTAGCGAAGATGGGTATTTT
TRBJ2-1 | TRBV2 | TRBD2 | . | CASSEGGGLGNEQFF | TGTGCCAGCAGTGAAGGAGGGGGACTAGGGAATGAGCAGTTCTTC
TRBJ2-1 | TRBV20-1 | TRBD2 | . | CSQRGSYNEQFF | TGCAGTCAGCGGGGGTCCTACAATGAGCAGTTCTTC
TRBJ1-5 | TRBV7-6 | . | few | CASSLAPDNQPQHF | TGTGCCAGCAGCTTAGCCCCAGACAATCAGCCCCAGCATTTT
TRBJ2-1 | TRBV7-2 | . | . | CASSFGPVYNEQFF | TGTGCCAGCAGCTTTGGCCCCGTCTACAATGAGCAGTTCTTC
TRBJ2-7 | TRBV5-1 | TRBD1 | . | CASSWGQGFDEQYF | TGCGCCAGCAGCTGGGGACAGGGGTTCGACGAGCAGTACTTC
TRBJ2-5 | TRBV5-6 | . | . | CASSYGHYQETQYF | TGTGCCAGCAGCTACGGCCATTACCAAGAGACCCAGTACTTC
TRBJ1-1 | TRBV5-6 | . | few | CASSSWVAEAFF | TGTGCCAGCAGCTCGTGGGTCGCTGAAGCTTTCTTT
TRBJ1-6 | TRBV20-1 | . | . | CSGAGSYNSPLHF | TGCAGTGGGGCCGGCTCCTATAATTCACCCCTCCACTTT
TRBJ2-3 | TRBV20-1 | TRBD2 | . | CSAPPKGSGGQITDTQYF | TGCAGTGCCCCTCCCAAGGGAAGCGGGGGGCAGATCACAGATACGCAGTATTTT
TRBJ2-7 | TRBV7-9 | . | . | CASRLERSTQYF | TGTGCCAGCAGACTCGAGAGATCCACCCAGTACTTC
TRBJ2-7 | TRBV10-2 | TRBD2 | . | CATWGGDVRYEQYF | TGCGCCACGTGGGGAGGGGATGTCCGTTACGAGCAGTACTTC
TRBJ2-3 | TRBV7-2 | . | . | CASSQFLTTDTQYF | TGTGCCAGCAGCCAGTTTTTAACCACAGATACGCAGTATTTT
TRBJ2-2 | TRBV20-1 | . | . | CSALKDETVLANTGELFF | TGCAGTGCTCTGAAGGACGAAACCGTCCTAGCGAACACCGGGGAGCTGTTTTTT
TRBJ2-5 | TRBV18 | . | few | CASSPLRGPEETQYF | TGTGCCAGCTCACCTCTACGGGGCCCAGAGGAGACCCAGTACTTC
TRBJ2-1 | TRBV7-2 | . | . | CASSFGRGMNEQFF | TGTGCCAGCAGCTTCGGCAGGGGTATGAATGAGCAGTTCTTC
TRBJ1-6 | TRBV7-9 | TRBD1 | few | CASSLTGTGNNSPLHF | TGTGCCAGCAGCTTAACCGGGACAGGCAATAATTCACCCCTCCACTTT
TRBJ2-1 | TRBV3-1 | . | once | CASSQDRLFKNEQFF | TGTGCCAGCAGCCAAGATAGGCTGTTCAAGAATGAGCAGTTCTTC
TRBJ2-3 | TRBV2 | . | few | CASTPEVDDTQYF | TGTGCCAGCACGCCAGAAGTTGATGATACGCAGTATTTT
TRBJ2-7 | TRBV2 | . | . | CASKRPPSSCEQYF | TGTGCCAGCAAGCGACCGCCAAGCTCCTGCGAGCAGTACTTC